The source of this TCR beta chain is a study of neoadjuvant nivolumab and ipilimumab in lung cancer. The CDR3 is 15 residues long. V was cut by 5 bases and J by 0 bases, with 10 bases left in between. Germline V gene lookup returns CDR1 SEHNR and CDR2 FQNEAQ (reference sequence). Profiled with immunoSEQ multiplex PCR; TCRdb holds only in-frame clones, not every one. The table shows 24,000 or so clones, with around 80% occurring only once. This clonotype was sampled from an adult with non-small cell lung cancer. The chain uses TRBV7-9 and TRBJ2-2; no clear D. This specimen was peripheral blood, taken before neoadjuvant nivolumab, alone or with ipilimumab. The CDR3 region has the DNA TGTGCCAGCAGCCCCCCGCACGCGAACACCGGGGAGCTGTTTTTT. This codes for CASSPPHANTGELFF.